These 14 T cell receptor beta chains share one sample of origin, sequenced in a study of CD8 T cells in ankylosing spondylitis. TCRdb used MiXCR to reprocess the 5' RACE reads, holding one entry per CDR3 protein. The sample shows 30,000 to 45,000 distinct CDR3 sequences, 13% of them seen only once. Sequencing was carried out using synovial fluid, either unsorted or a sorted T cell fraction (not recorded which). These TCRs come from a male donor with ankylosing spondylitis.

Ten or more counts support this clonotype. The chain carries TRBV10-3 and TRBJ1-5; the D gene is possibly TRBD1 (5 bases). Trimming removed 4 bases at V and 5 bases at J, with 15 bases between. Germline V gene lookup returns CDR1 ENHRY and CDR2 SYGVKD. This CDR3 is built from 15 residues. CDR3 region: CAISVGGQGDQPQHF. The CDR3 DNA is TGTGCCATCAGTGTGGGAGGCCAAGGGGATCAGCCCCAGCATTTT.

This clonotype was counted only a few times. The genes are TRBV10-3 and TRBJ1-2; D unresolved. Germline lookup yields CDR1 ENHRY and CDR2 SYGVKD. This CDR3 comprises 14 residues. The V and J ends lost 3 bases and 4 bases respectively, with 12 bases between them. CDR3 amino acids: CAISDSHYVYGYTF. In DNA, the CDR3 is TGTGCCATCAGTGACAGCCACTACGTCTATGGCTACACCTTC.

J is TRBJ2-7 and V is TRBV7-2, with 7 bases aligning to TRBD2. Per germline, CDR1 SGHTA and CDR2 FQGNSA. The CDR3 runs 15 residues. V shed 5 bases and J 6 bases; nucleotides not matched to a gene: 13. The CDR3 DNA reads TGTGCCAGCAGCCTATATACTAGCGAGAGACTCGAGCAGTACTTC. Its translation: CASSLYTSERLEQYF. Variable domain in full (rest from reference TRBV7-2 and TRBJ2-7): GAGVSQSPSNKVTEKGKDVELRCDPISGHTALYWYRQSLGQGLEFLIYFQGNSAPDKSGLPSDRFSAERTGGSVSTLTIQRTQQEDSAVYLCASSLYTSERLEQYFGPGTRLTVT.

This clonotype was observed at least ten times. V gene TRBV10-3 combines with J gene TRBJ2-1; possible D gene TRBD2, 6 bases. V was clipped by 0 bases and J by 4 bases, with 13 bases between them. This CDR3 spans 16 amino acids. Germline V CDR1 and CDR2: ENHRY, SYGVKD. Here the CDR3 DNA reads TGTGCCATCAGTGAGTCAATGGCGGGACGTTACAATGAGCAGTTCTTC. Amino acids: CAISESMAGRYNEQFF.

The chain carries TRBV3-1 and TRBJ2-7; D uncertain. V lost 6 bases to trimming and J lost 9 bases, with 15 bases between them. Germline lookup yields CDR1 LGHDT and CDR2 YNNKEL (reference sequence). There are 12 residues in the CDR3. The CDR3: CASSGPLHGQYF. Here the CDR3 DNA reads TGTGCCAGCAGTGGGCCTCTCCACGGGCAGTACTTC.

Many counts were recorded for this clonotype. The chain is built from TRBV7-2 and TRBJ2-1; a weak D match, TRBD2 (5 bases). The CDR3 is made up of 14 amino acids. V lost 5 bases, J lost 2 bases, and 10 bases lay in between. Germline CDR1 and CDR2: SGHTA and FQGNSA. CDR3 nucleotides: TGTGCCAGCAGCATCAAACTAGCCTACAATGAGCAGTTCTTC. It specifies CASSIKLAYNEQFF.

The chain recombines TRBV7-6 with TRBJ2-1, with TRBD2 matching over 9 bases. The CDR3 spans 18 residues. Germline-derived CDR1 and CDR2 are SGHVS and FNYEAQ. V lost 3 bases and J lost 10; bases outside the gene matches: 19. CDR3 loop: CASSFLAPRASGAGEQFF. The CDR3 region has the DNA TGTGCCAGCAGCTTTTTAGCGCCCCGGGCTAGCGGGGCGGGGGAGCAGTTCTTC.

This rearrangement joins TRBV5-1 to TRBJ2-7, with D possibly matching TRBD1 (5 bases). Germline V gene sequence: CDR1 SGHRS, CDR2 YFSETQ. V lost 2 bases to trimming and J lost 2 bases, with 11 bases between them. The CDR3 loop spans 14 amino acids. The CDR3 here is CASSLGARAYEQYF. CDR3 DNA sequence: TGCGCCAGCAGCTTAGGGGCTAGGGCCTACGAGCAGTACTTC.

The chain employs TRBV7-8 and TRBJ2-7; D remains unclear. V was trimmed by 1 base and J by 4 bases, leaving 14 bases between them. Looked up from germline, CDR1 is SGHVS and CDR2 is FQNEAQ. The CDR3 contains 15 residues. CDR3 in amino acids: CASSLGGRKLYEQYF. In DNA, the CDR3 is TGTGCCAGCAGCTTAGGTGGCAGAAAACTGTACGAGCAGTACTTC.

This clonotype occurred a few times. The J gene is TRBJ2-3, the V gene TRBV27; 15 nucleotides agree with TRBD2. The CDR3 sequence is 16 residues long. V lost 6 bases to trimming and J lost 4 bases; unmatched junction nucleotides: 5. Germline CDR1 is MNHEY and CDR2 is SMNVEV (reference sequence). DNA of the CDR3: TGTGCCAGCAGCACGGGACTAGCGGGAGGACCAGATACGCAGTATTTT. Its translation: CASSTGLAGGPDTQYF.

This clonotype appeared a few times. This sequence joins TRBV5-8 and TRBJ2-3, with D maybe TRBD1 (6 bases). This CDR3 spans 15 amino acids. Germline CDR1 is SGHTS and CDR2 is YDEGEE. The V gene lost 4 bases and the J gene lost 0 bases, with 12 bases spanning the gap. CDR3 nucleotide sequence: TGTGCCAGCAGCAATGGACAGTCTAGCACAGATACGCAGTATTTT. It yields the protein CASSNGQSSTDTQYF.

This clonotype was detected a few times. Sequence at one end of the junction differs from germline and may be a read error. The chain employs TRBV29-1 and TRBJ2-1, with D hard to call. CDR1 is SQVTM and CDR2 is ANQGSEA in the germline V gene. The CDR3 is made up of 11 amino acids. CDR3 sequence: CSVEDLGEQFF. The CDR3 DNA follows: TGCAGCGTGGAAGACTTGGGTGAGCAGTTCTTC.

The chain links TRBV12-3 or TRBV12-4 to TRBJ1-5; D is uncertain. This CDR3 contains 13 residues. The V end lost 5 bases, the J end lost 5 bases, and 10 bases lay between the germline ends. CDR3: CASSRGYDQPQHF. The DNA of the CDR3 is TGTGCCAGCAGTCGCGGATATGATCAGCCCCAGCATTTT.

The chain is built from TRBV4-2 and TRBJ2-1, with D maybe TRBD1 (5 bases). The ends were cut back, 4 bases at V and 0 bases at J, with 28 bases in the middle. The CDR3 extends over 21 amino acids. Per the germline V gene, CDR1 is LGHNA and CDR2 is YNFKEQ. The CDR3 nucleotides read TGTGCCAGCAGCCCCCCTATGGACAATCCACGAATTCCTCTCTCCTACAATGAGCAGTTCTTC. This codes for CASSPPMDNPRIPLSYNEQFF.